This T cell receptor (beta chain) was recovered during a study of technical replicates of blood from four donors (dated by TCRdb to 2017 to 2019). Concerning this clone itself: The specificity of this receptor is unknown. No quality values exist for individual bases; no much larger clone is one base distant.

Trimming removed 2 bases from V and 2 bases from J; the gene matches leave 3 bases unexplained. In the germline V gene, CDR1 corresponds to MNHEY and CDR2 to SVGAGI. Measured from the cysteine to the phenylalanine, the CDR3 is 15 residues long. CDR3 DNA only is kept here, 45 bases in frame from base 1. The library was generated by the immunoSEQ multiplex PCR assay. Not all clones reach the TCRdb copy of this immuneACCESS table, which keeps in-frame sequences only. Checked studies attribute under half of the gap to unresolved V genes and leave the rest unexplained. The sample profile shows more than 65,000 clones; approximately 97% of them were found once. 0.18% of the sample is held by the ten biggest clonotypes.

The receptor was derived from a human donor in good health. The rearranged chain carries TRBV6-5 and TRBJ2-3; 8 bases in between match TRBD2. Sequenced: T cells isolated from PBMCs. The DNA sequence follows: TGTGCCAGCAGTTACGCTAGCGGGCTCACAGATACGCAGTATTTT. The encoded protein is CASSYASGLTDTQYF.